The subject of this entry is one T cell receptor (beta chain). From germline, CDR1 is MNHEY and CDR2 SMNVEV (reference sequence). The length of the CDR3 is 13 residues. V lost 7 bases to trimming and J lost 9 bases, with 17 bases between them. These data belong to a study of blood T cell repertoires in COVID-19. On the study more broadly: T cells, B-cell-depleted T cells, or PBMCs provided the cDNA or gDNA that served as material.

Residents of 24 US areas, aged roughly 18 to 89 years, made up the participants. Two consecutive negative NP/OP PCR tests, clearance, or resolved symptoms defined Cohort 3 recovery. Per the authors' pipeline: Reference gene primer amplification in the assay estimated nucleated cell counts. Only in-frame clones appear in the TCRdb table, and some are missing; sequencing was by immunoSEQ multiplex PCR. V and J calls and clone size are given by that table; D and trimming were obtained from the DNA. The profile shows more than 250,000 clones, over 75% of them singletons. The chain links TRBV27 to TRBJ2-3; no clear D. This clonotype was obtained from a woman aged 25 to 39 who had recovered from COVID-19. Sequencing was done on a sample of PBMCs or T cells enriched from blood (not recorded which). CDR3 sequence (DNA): TGTGCCAGCACCTACTCCCCGAGTAGCACGCAGTATTTT. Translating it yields CASTYSPSSTQYF.